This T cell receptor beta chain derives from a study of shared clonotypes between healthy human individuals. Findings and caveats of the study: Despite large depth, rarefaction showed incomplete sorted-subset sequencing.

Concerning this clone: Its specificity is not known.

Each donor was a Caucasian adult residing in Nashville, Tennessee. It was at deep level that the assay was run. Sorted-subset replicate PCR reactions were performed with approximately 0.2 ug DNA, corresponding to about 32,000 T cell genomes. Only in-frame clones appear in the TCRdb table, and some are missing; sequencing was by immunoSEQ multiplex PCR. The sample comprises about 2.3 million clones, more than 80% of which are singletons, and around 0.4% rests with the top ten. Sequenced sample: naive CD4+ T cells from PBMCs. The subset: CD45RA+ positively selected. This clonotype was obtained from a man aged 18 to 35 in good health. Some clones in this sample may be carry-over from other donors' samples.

The CDR3 region has the DNA TGTGCCAGTAGTTTCGGACTAGCGGCGAACACCGGGGAGCTGTTTTTT. Translated: CASSFGLAANTGELFF. The chain links TRBV19 to TRBJ2-2, with 10 bases matching TRBD2. The V gene end was trimmed by 5 bases and the J gene end by 0 bases; junction bases not matched to a gene: 3. There are 16 residues in the CDR3. The germline gives CDR1 LNHDA, CDR2 SQIVND (reference sequence).